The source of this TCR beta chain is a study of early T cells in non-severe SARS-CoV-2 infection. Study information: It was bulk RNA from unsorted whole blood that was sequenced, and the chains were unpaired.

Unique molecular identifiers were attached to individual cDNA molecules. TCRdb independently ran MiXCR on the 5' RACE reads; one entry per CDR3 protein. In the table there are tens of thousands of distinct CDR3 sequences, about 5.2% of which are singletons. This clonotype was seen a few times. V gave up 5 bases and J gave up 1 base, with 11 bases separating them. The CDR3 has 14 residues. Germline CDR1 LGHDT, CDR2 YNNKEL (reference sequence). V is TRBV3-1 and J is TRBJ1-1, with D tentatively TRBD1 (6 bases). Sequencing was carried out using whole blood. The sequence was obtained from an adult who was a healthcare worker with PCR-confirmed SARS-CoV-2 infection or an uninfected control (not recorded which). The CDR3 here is CASSTHRENTEAFF. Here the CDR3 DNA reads TGTGCCAGCAGCACACACAGGGAGAACACTGAAGCTTTCTTT.